Listed below are T cell receptor beta chains from one sample, sequenced in a study of regulatory T cells in long-lasting Graves disease. TCRdb analysed the multiplex PCR reads with MiXCR anew, one entry per CDR3 protein. The sample holds approximately 230,000 distinct CDR3 sequences, about 16% seen once. The source was peripheral blood mononuclear cells (PBMCs), collected at new diagnosis, from a patient treated with antithyroid drugs. These receptors were taken from a female donor with Graves disease. Each CDR3 is given with its conserved first and last residue. The D gene is left open where the match is weak. Clone size, where shown, is once, few, many, or a class for clones that have expanded.

v_gene,d_gene,j_gene,abundance,CDR3nt,CDR3aa
TRBV9,TRBD2,TRBJ2-7,many,TGTGCCAGCAGCGTAGGAGGGACTAGCGGGAGTTACGAGCAGTACTTC,CASSVGGTSGSYEQYF
TRBV4-2,.,TRBJ1-6,few,TGTGCCAGCAGCTTAGAGACGGTGAATTCACCCCTCCACTTT,CASSLETVNSPLHF
TRBV20-1,TRBD1,TRBJ1-4,.,TGCAGTGCTCCGGACAGGGGGAATGAAAAACTGTTTTTT,CSAPDRGNEKLFF
TRBV5-6,.,TRBJ1-1,many,TGTGCCAGCAGCTTGGGGATGGAAGCTTTCTTT,CASSLGMEAFF
TRBV12-3/TRBV12-4,TRBD2,TRBJ2-1,many,TGTGCCAGCCTTAGCGGGAAAAGGGCTGAGCAGTTCTTC,CASLSGKRAEQFF
TRBV7-9,.,TRBJ1-6,.,TGTGCCAGCAGCACGGGAGAGATTTATAATTCACCCCTCCACTTT,CASSTGEIYNSPLHF
TRBV10-3,TRBD1,TRBJ1-1,.,TGTGCCATCAGGGGGGGACAGGGGCAGGGGATGAACACTGAAGCTTTCTTT,CAIRGGQGQGMNTEAFF
TRBV20-1,TRBD2,TRBJ2-1,many,TGCAGTGCTAGAGAACGACTAGCGGGAGGGCCAAAGTACAATGAGCAGTTCTTC,CSARERLAGGPKYNEQFF
TRBV20-1,.,TRBJ2-3,many,TGCAGTGCTAGAGATCGACTCAGCACAGATACGCAGTATTTT,CSARDRLSTDTQYF
TRBV4-3,.,TRBJ1-5,many,TGCGCCAGCCTTCCCCCACCGGGACCTCCTAGCAATCAGCCCCAGCATTTT,CASLPPPGPPSNQPQHF
TRBV28,.,TRBJ2-7,many,TGTGCCAGCAGTCGCTCCGACGAGCAGTACTTC,CASSRSDEQYF
TRBV5-6,TRBD1,TRBJ2-2,many,TGTGCCAGCAGCTTGGTTGGCGGGACAGGCACCGGGGAGCTGTTTTTT,CASSLVGGTGTGELFF
TRBV11-2,TRBD2,TRBJ2-1,.,TGTGCCAGCAGAACAACCGGGACTAGCGGGGCCTACAATGAGCAGTTCTTC,CASRTTGTSGAYNEQFF
TRBV7-9,.,TRBJ2-1,many,TGTGCCAGCAGCTTAACGGGGGTTAACAATGAGCAGTTCTTC,CASSLTGVNNEQFF